A selection of T cell receptor beta chains follows, all from one sample in a study of early T cells in non-severe SARS-CoV-2 infection. TCRdb re-analysed the 5' RACE reads in MiXCR, keeping a single row per CDR3 protein. The sample yields about 49,000 distinct CDR3 sequences, around 11% seen once. The sequencing sample was made of whole blood. The receptors stem from an adult who was a healthcare worker with PCR-confirmed SARS-CoV-2 infection or an uninfected control (not recorded which). Both conserved end residues are part of each CDR3. The order of the fields is CDR3 protein, CDR3 DNA, V gene, J gene, D gene, clone size. The D gene is left open where the match is weak. Only some rows state a clone size, as once, few, many or a class for expanded clones.

CDR3: CASSASSGGEYEQFF; DNA: TGTGCCAGCAGCGCCAGCAGCGGGGGGGAGTATGAGCAGTTCTTC; V: TRBV9; J: TRBJ2-1; D: TRBD2; size: few
CDR3: CASSQEAGSSYNEQFF; DNA: TGTGCCAGCAGCCAAGAAGCAGGGAGCTCCTACAATGAGCAGTTCTTC; V: TRBV4-2; J: TRBJ2-1; D: .; size: many
CDR3: CATSVGGFQPQHF; DNA: TGTGCCACCAGTGTAGGAGGGTTTCAGCCCCAGCATTTT; V: TRBV24-1; J: TRBJ1-5; D: .; size: .
CDR3: CASSLARTGLLGEQYF; DNA: TGTGCCAGCAGCTTAGCGAGGACAGGGCTCTTGGGGGAGCAGTACTTC; V: TRBV7-8; J: TRBJ2-7; D: TRBD1; size: few
CDR3: CASSVASGEPYEQYF; DNA: TGTGCCAGCAGCGTAGCTTCGGGGGAACCATACGAGCAGTACTTC; V: TRBV9; J: TRBJ2-7; D: .; size: many
CDR3: CATSDPGHPQETQYF; DNA: TGTGCCACCAGTGATCCGGGACACCCACAAGAGACCCAGTACTTC; V: TRBV24-1; J: TRBJ2-5; D: .; size: few
CDR3: CASSYSTPSTGELFF; DNA: TGTGCCAGCAGTTACTCTACCCCGTCCACCGGGGAGCTGTTTTTT; V: TRBV6-5; J: TRBJ2-2; D: .; size: few
CDR3: CATSSPGQGTDTQYF; DNA: TGTGCCACCAGCAGCCCCGGACAGGGTACAGATACGCAGTATTTT; V: TRBV15; J: TRBJ2-3; D: TRBD1; size: .
CDR3: CASSLVPTGNTEAFF; DNA: TGTGCCAGCAGCTTAGTCCCCACAGGGAACACTGAAGCTTTCTTT; V: TRBV7-2; J: TRBJ1-1; D: .; size: .
CDR3: CSVEASGGTQYF; DNA: TGCAGCGTTGAGGCTAGCGGCGGTACGCAGTATTTT; V: TRBV29-1; J: TRBJ2-3; D: TRBD2; size: many
CDR3: CASTKQGAADTQYF; DNA: TGTGCCAGCACCAAACAGGGGGCAGCAGATACGCAGTATTTT; V: TRBV7-6; J: TRBJ2-3; D: TRBD1; size: once
CDR3: CASSHRTSGDRYEQYF; DNA: TGTGCCAGCAGCCACCGGACTAGCGGGGACCGCTACGAGCAGTACTTC; V: TRBV11-1; J: TRBJ2-7; D: TRBD2; size: .
CDR3: CASSVSGEVNSYEQYF; DNA: TGTGCCAGCAGTGTCTCAGGGGAAGTTAACTCCTACGAGCAGTACTTC; V: TRBV28; J: TRBJ2-7; D: .; size: many
CDR3: CASSGVGTGSYEQYF; DNA: TGTGCCAGCAGCGGGGTGGGGACAGGGTCCTACGAGCAGTACTTC; V: TRBV6-6; J: TRBJ2-7; D: TRBD1; size: .
CDR3: CASSLAGWTGELFF; DNA: TGTGCCAGCAGCTTAGCAGGGTGGACCGGGGAGCTGTTTTTT; V: TRBV7-9; J: TRBJ2-2; D: .; size: .
CDR3: CAWSLGFYGYTF; DNA: TGTGCCTGGAGTTTGGGATTTTATGGCTACACCTTC; V: TRBV30; J: TRBJ1-2; D: .; size: many
CDR3: CAWSVLSGSNEQFF; DNA: TGTGCCTGGAGTGTCCTAAGCGGGAGCAATGAGCAGTTCTTC; V: TRBV30; J: TRBJ2-1; D: TRBD2; size: few
CDR3: CASSRGGDTSEAFF; DNA: TGTGCCAGCAGTAGGGGTGGGGACACAAGTGAAGCTTTCTTT; V: TRBV7-9; J: TRBJ1-1; D: .; size: .
CDR3: CASSPPGQAILINTEAFF; DNA: TGTGCCAGCAGCCCCCCTGGGCAGGCCATCCTCATTAACACTGAAGCTTTCTTT; V: TRBV7-9; J: TRBJ1-1; D: .; size: many
CDR3: CASSPKGQGPSYEQYF; DNA: TGTGCCAGCAGCCCAAAGGGACAGGGCCCTTCCTACGAGCAGTACTTC; V: TRBV5-4; J: TRBJ2-7; D: TRBD1; size: many
CDR3: CSVSTSDSYNEQFF; DNA: TGCAGCGTTTCCACTAGCGACTCCTACAATGAGCAGTTCTTC; V: TRBV29-1; J: TRBJ2-1; D: TRBD2; size: many
CDR3: CASSQFYREAEQYF; DNA: TGCGCCAGCAGCCAGTTTTACAGGGAGGCCGAGCAGTACTTC; V: TRBV4-1; J: TRBJ2-7; D: .; size: .
CDR3: CASSHRDRGSYNEQFF; DNA: TGTGCCAGCAGCCACCGGGACAGGGGCTCCTACAATGAGCAGTTCTTC; V: TRBV7-9; J: TRBJ2-1; D: TRBD1; size: many
CDR3: CASSKVEGDYEQYF; DNA: TGTGCCAGCAGCAAAGTAGAGGGGGACTACGAGCAGTACTTC; V: TRBV21-1; J: TRBJ2-7; D: .; size: few
CDR3: CASSDSLAGGAEQFF; DNA: TGTGCCAGCAGTGACTCGTTAGCGGGAGGTGCTGAGCAGTTCTTC; V: TRBV6-4; J: TRBJ2-1; D: TRBD2; size: many
CDR3: CASTGENEQFF; DNA: TGTGCCAGCACCGGGGAGAATGAGCAGTTCTTC; V: TRBV6-5; J: TRBJ2-1; D: .; size: .
CDR3: CATHGGGADTQYF; DNA: TGTGCCACCCACGGCGGGGGAGCAGATACGCAGTATTTT; V: TRBV15; J: TRBJ2-3; D: TRBD2; size: few
CDR3: CASSLRAVSPEAFF; DNA: TGTGCCAGCAGCCTTCGTGCGGTAAGCCCTGAAGCTTTCTTT; V: TRBV11-2; J: TRBJ1-1; D: .; size: few
CDR3: CASSVAVGHSTGELFF; DNA: TGTGCCAGCAGCGTAGCCGTTGGACATTCCACCGGGGAGCTGTTTTTT; V: TRBV9; J: TRBJ2-2; D: .; size: .